The rows below give T cell receptor beta chains drawn from one sample of a study of blood T cell repertoires in COVID-19. The repertoire was sequenced with immunoSEQ multiplex PCR; TCRdb's copy has only in-frame clones and lacks some. The table has tens of thousands of clones, around 87% seen once. The sequenced material came from peripheral blood. These receptors all come from a man aged 45-65 years in a cohort sampled during active COVID-19. CDR3s include the opening cysteine and the closing phenylalanine or tryptophan. The order of the fields is clone size, D gene, V gene, J gene, CDR3 length, CDR3 DNA, CDR3 protein. The D gene is left open where the match is weak. Expanded clones get a size class; other rows say once, few or many, or leave the size out.

NA,NA,TRBV27,TRBJ2-5,13,TGTGCCAGCAGTTTGGACGGAGGAGAGACCCAGTACTTC,CASSLDGGETQYF
NA,TRBD2,TRBV3-1/TRBV3-2,TRBJ2-1,16,TGTGCCAGCAGCCAAGAGACTAGCGGGGGCCACAATGAGCAGTTCTTC,CASSQETSGGHNEQFF
NA,NA,TRBV9,TRBJ1-2,18,TGTGCCAGCAGCGTCGGGGCTGACGGGGGGGTTTCTATCTATGGCTACACCTTC,CASSVGADGGVSIYGYTF
NA,NA,TRBV24-1,TRBJ2-2,18,TGTGCCACCAGTGATTTCTCGACGGCGGGGACGAACACCGGGGAGCTGTTTTTT,CATSDFSTAGTNTGELFF
few,NA,TRBV4-1,TRBJ1-1,14,TGCGCCAGCAGCTCCTGGGGGGGGGACACTGAAGCTTTCTTT,CASSSWGGDTEAFF
few,TRBD1,TRBV29-1,TRBJ1-1,14,TGCAGCGTACCCGGGACAGCCCTTAACACTGAAGCTTTCTTT,CSVPGTALNTEAFF
NA,TRBD1,TRBV30,TRBJ2-5,18,TGTGCCTGGAGTGTTCGGTGGTTCCGAACAGGGGAGAGAGAGACCCAGTACTTC,CAWSVRWFRTGERETQYF
NA,NA,TRBV6-4,TRBJ2-5,17,TGTGCCAGCAGTGACTCGATTGAGGCTACCAGTCAAGAGACCCAGTACTTC,CASSDSIEATSQETQYF
NA,NA,TRBV28,TRBJ1-3,14,TGTGCCAGCAGTTTAAGGGGCTCAGGAAACACCATATATTTT,CASSLRGSGNTIYF
once,NA,TRBV27,TRBJ1-5,16,TGTGCCAGCAGTTTGGGGGGGGGACTCTTCAATCAGCCCCAGCATTTT,CASSLGGGLFNQPQHF
NA,NA,TRBV27,TRBJ2-3,16,TGTGCCAGCAGGGGGGGACGGGAAGTGAGGACAGATACGCAGTATTTT,CASRGGREVRTDTQYF
once,TRBD1,TRBV7-8,TRBJ2-6,17,TGTGCCAGCAGCCAAACCCCGACAGGGGTAGGGGCCAACGTCCTGACTTTC,CASSQTPTGVGANVLTF
NA,TRBD2,TRBV7-8,TRBJ2-5,15,TGTGCCAGCAGCTCTCCGGGACTAGCGGGGGCCACCCAGTACTTC,CASSSPGLAGATQYF
few,NA,TRBV5-4,TRBJ2-7,13,TGTGCCAGCAGCTTTCTTAGCTCCTACGAGCAGTACTTC,CASSFLSSYEQYF
once,TRBD1,TRBV30,TRBJ1-6,13,TGTGCCTGGACCACAGGGGGCAATTCACCCCTCCACTTT,CAWTTGGNSPLHF
NA,TRBD1,TRBV6-5,TRBJ1-6,13,TGTGCCAGCAGGGGACAGTATAATTCACCCCTCCACTTT,CASRGQYNSPLHF
NA,NA,TRBV5-4,TRBJ2-5,13,TGTGCCAGCAGCTTTTTCCGGGAGGAGACCCAGTACTTC,CASSFFREETQYF
once,NA,TRBV19,TRBJ1-5,14,TGTGCCAGTGAGGTGCGGGTTAGCAATCAGCCCCAGCATTTT,CASEVRVSNQPQHF
NA,TRBD2,TRBV9,TRBJ2-5,14,TGTGCCAGCAGCGGGCGGGGGAGCCAAGAGACCCAGTACTTC,CASSGRGSQETQYF
NA,NA,TRBV7-2,TRBJ2-3,14,TGTGCCAGCAGCTTAGTCCTTTTCCCAGATACGCAGTATTTT,CASSLVLFPDTQYF
NA,TRBD1,TRBV24-1,TRBJ2-1,14,TGTGCCACCAGTGATTTGCCGCAGGGGGCGGAGCAGTTCTTC,CATSDLPQGAEQFF
large,TRBD1,TRBV13,TRBJ1-3,18,TGTGCCAGCAGCTTAATCCCTGGACAGGGGTTCTCTGGAAACACCATATATTTT,CASSLIPGQGFSGNTIYF
NA,NA,TRBV15,TRBJ2-5,12,TGTGCCACCAGCAGAGATCGGGAGACCCAGTACTTC,CATSRDRETQYF
once,TRBD2,TRBV5-4,TRBJ2-3,19,TGTGCCAGCAGCGGAAGACTAGCGGGAGGATTCGGGGGGGTAGATACGCAGTATTTT,CASSGRLAGGFGGVDTQYF
NA,TRBD1,TRBV7-9,TRBJ2-1,15,TGTGCCAGCAGCGAAGGACAGGGGAACTACAATGAGCAGTTCTTC,CASSEGQGNYNEQFF
NA,NA,TRBV7-8,TRBJ2-1,13,TGTGCCAGCAGCTCTAGAACCCTGAATGAGCAGTTCTTC,CASSSRTLNEQFF